This T cell receptor (beta chain) was captured by sequencing in a study of blood T cells in healthy people across ages. A J-beta primer mix and a sample-barcoded 5' primer were used in a second PCR of about 7 to 12 cycles. TCRdb processed the 5' RACE reads anew with MiXCR; each CDR3 protein has one entry. Of 1.2 million to 1.5 million distinct CDR3 sequences in the sample, roughly 40% were seen once. A few counts support this clonotype. Per sample, extraction of total RNA gave at least 6 micrograms in every case. The clonotype comes from a woman aged 18-29 years in good health. Material for sequencing was blood.

DNA of the CDR3: TGTGCCACCAGCAGCCCCTCGGGGGGGAAGGCTGAAGCTTTCTTT. It is translated as CATSSPSGGKAEAFF. The chain employs TRBV15 and TRBJ1-1, with D possibly matching TRBD1 (5 bases). CDR1 and CDR2 (germline): LNHNV, YYDKDF (reference sequence). V lost 3 bases and J lost 6, with 17 bases in between. The CDR3 is made up of 15 amino acids.